The rows below give T cell receptor beta chains drawn from one sample of a study of T-cell reconstitution after alpha-beta-depleted transplantation in children. One entry per CDR3 protein, called by TCRdb with MiXCR from the PCR reads. In the table there are more than 85,000 distinct CDR3 sequences, approximately 10% of which are singletons. The sample in question was PBMCs from the stem cell graft donor, obtained from the stem cell graft. These receptors all stem from a human donor who donated a stem cell graft to a child with acute lymphoblastic leukemia. Both conserved end residues are part of each CDR3. The order of the fields is clone size, CDR3 length, J gene, V gene, D gene, CDR3 DNA, CDR3 protein. The D gene is left open where the match is weak. Only some rows state a clone size, as once, few, many or a class for expanded clones.

.,15,TRBJ2-1,TRBV19,.,TGTGCCAGTAGTAATAAGGTTGGCAGCCACAATGAGCAGTTCTTC,CASSNKVGSHNEQFF
many,13,TRBJ2-1,TRBV20-1,TRBD2,TGCAGTGCTAGCCCCGGGACTACGGCTGAGCAGTTCTTC,CSASPGTTAEQFF
many,14,TRBJ2-2,TRBV2,TRBD1,TGTGCCAGCAGGGGACAGGTCAACACCGGGGAGCTGTTTTTT,CASRGQVNTGELFF
many,14,TRBJ2-1,TRBV12-3/TRBV12-4,.,TGTGCCAGCAGGGCTGCTAACGGGAGAGGTGAGCAGTTCTTC,CASRAANGRGEQFF
many,14,TRBJ2-7,TRBV5-1,.,TGCGCCAGCAGCTTGGAGGGCAGCGGTTTCGAGCAGTACTTC,CASSLEGSGFEQYF
many,19,TRBJ2-6,TRBV5-1,.,TGCGCCAGCAGCGCCGGATGGGGTCAACAAACCTCTGGGGCCAACGTCCTGACTTTC,CASSAGWGQQTSGANVLTF
many,16,TRBJ2-5,TRBV27,TRBD2,TGTGCCAGCAGTTCAGGCGGGAGGGGAGAGAAAGAGACCCAGTACTTC,CASSSGGRGEKETQYF
many,16,TRBJ1-1,TRBV7-8,TRBD1,TGTGCCAGCAGCCAGGGACAGTTGGTCATGAACACTGAAGCTTTCTTT,CASSQGQLVMNTEAFF
many,15,TRBJ2-3,TRBV7-9,.,TGTGCCAGCAGCTTATACGGAGTAAGCACAGATACGCAGTATTTT,CASSLYGVSTDTQYF
many,14,TRBJ2-7,TRBV7-2,TRBD1,TGTGCCAGCAGCTTCCGGACAGGGTGGGACGAGCAGTACTTC,CASSFRTGWDEQYF
many,11,TRBJ2-2,TRBV19,.,TGTGCCAGTAGTTTCATCGGGGAGCTGTTTTTT,CASSFIGELFF
few,14,TRBJ1-5,TRBV6-2/TRBV6-3,.,TGTGCCAGCAGTTACTCGGCCGACCTACAGCCCCAGCATTTT,CASSYSADLQPQHF
many,13,TRBJ1-4,TRBV20-1,.,TGCAGTGCTAGGAATATCTCTAATGAAAAACTGTTTTTT,CSARNISNEKLFF
.,16,TRBJ2-3,TRBV11-2,.,TGTGCCAGCACCCCGAGGTGGGCAGGGAGCACAGATACGCAGTATTTT,CASTPRWAGSTDTQYF
few,15,TRBJ2-1,TRBV20-1,.,TGCAGTGCTACACCTACTCTATTTCCTTACAATGAGCAGTTCTTC,CSATPTLFPYNEQFF
many,15,TRBJ2-5,TRBV24-1,TRBD1,TGTGCCACCAGTGACCGGACAGGGGGCGGAGAGACCCAGTACTTC,CATSDRTGGGETQYF
many,14,TRBJ2-7,TRBV29-1,.,TGCAGCGTTCTAGGTGGAAGGTTCACCTACGAGCAGTACTTC,CSVLGGRFTYEQYF
many,13,TRBJ2-1,TRBV2,.,TGTGCCAGCATAGGACAGCCGAGGAATGAGCAGTTCTTC,CASIGQPRNEQFF
many,17,TRBJ2-1,TRBV10-1,TRBD2,TGCGCCAGCAGTGTAGCGGGGGGCCCCCGGTCCTACAATGAGCAGTTCTTC,CASSVAGGPRSYNEQFF
many,14,TRBJ2-5,TRBV7-2,.,TGTGCCAGCAGCTCCACAGGGGGAGGGGGGACCCAGTACTTC,CASSSTGGGGTQYF
many,14,TRBJ2-3,TRBV7-3,TRBD1,TGTGCCAGCAGCGCAACAGGGGGCCGAGATACGCAGTATTTT,CASSATGGRDTQYF
many,16,TRBJ1-4,TRBV5-1,TRBD1,TGCGCCAGCAGCCGGGGGACAGGGTACGATAATGAAAAACTGTTTTTT,CASSRGTGYDNEKLFF
many,14,TRBJ1-2,TRBV30,.,TGTGCCTGGAGTGTATCCAGGCCTAACTATGGCTACACCTTC,CAWSVSRPNYGYTF
many,13,TRBJ1-1,TRBV7-2,.,TGTGCCAGCAGCATGGGGGGGGCCCTTGAAGCTTTCTTT,CASSMGGALEAFF
many,15,TRBJ2-1,TRBV5-1,TRBD2,TGCGCCAGCAGCTTTCTAGCGGTCTCCTACAATGAGCAGTTCTTC,CASSFLAVSYNEQFF
many,15,TRBJ2-6,TRBV7-2,.,TGTGCCAGCAGCCCCTGGGGGGCTGGGGCCAACGTCCTGACTTTC,CASSPWGAGANVLTF
many,17,TRBJ2-3,TRBV7-9,.,TGTGCCGGGACCCGCTATCGAACCACCGCGGGCCCAGATACGCAGTATTTT,CAGTRYRTTAGPDTQYF
many,14,TRBJ1-1,TRBV5-1,.,TGCGCCAGCAGCTTGGAACGGCCGAACACTGAAGCTTTCTTT,CASSLERPNTEAFF
.,12,TRBJ2-7,TRBV6-2/TRBV6-3,.,TGTGCCAGCAGTCTCTACCAAGGAGAGCAGTACTTC,CASSLYQGEQYF
many,17,TRBJ2-3,TRBV18,TRBD1,TGTGCCAGCTCAAGAATCGGACAGGGAGGAAGCACAGATACGCAGTATTTT,CASSRIGQGGSTDTQYF
.,14,TRBJ1-2,TRBV28,TRBD1,TGTGCCAGCAGTTACCCGGGACAGGTCTATGGCTACACCTTC,CASSYPGQVYGYTF
many,17,TRBJ1-1,TRBV5-1,.,TGCGCCAGCAGCTTGGCCGCTCTGAGACAGATGAACACTGAAGCTTTCTTT,CASSLAALRQMNTEAFF
many,15,TRBJ2-7,TRBV2,.,TGTGCCAGCAGGAGAATTTTACAGGGTACAGGCGAGCAGTACTTC,CASRRILQGTGEQYF